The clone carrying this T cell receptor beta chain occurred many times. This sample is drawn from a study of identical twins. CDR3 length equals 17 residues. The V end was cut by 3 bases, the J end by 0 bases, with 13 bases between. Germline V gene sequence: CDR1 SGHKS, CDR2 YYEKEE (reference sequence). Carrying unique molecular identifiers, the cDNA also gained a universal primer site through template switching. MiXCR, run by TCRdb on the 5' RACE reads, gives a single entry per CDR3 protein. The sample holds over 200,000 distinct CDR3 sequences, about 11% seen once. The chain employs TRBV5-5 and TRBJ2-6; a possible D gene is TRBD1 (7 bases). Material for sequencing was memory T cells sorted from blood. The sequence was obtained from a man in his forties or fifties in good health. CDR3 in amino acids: CASSWRDSSSGANVLTF. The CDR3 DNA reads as TGTGCCAGCAGCTGGAGGGACAGTAGCTCTGGGGCCAACGTCCTGACTTTC.